This T cell receptor (beta chain) was profiled in a study of T cells in Graves' hyperthyroidism and ophthalmopathy. The CDR3 regions of TCR beta were amplified from RNA transcripts. First-round RT-PCR of the TCR CDR3 relied on the HTBI primer set. TCRdb reprocessed the multiplex PCR reads with MiXCR, giving one entry per CDR3 protein. The sample holds about 410,000 distinct CDR3 sequences, 14% to 15% seen once. A remark on this clonotype: One junction end does not reproduce the germline sequence, and a read error may be involved.

The sequencing input was blood. This TCR came from a man younger than 30 with Graves' ophthalmopathy.

CDR3 DNA sequence: TGTCCCACCAGCAGGGGGGCTGAAGGCCCCTACAATGAGCAGTTCTTC. Translating gives CPTSRGAEGPYNEQFF. The chain carries TRBV15 and TRBJ2-1; TRBD1 might be the D (7 bases). The CDR3 extends over 16 amino acids. Germline V gives CDR1 LNHNV, CDR2 YYDKDF (reference sequence).